This passage covers 15 T cell receptor beta chains from one sample sequenced in a study of cytomegalovirus exposure and HLA in healthy donors. The primer mix had 60 Vbeta and 13 Jbeta primers. Assay used: immunoSEQ multiplex PCR; TCRdb lists only in-frame clones, some missing. The table shows 85,000 to 110,000 clones, with around 66% occurring only once. The sequencing input was PBMCs. The receptor source for this set is a woman in her forties or fifties in good health and CMV-seronegative.

J is TRBJ2-5 and V is TRBV18; no definite D call. V lost 2 bases to trimming and J lost 5 bases, with 6 bases between them. Germline V gene data show CDR1 as KGHSH and CDR2 as LQKENI. CDR3 length: 12 amino acids. CDR3 sequence (DNA): TGTGCCAGCTCACCAGGTCGGGAGACCCAGTACTTC. Translation gives CASSPGRETQYF.

This chain connects TRBV18 to TRBJ2-7; a possible D gene is TRBD1 (5 bases). V was cut by 4 bases and J by 2 bases, with 9 bases left in between. Looked up from germline, CDR1 is KGHSH and CDR2 is LQKENI. This CDR3 region has 13 residues. CDR3 DNA sequence: TGTGCCAGCTCACAGTCAGGGACCTACGAGCAGTACTTC. Translating it yields CASSQSGTYEQYF.

The rearrangement uses TRBV5-1 and TRBJ2-1, with 8 nucleotides matching TRBD2. J was trimmed by 14 bases and V by 2 bases; bases with no gene match: 9. This CDR3 spans 13 amino acids. Looked up from germline, CDR1 is SGHRS and CDR2 is YFSETQ. CDR3 amino acids: CASSFVSAGDKFF. CDR3 coding DNA: TGCGCCAGCAGCTTCGTCTCAGCGGGAGACAAGTTCTTC.

This clone was seen only once. The chain is built from TRBV7-6 and TRBJ2-2, with a tentative D call TRBD2 (6 bases). Between the trimmed V and J ends, which lost 1 base and 7 bases, there was a span of 16 bases. Germline V gene lookup returns CDR1 SGHVS and CDR2 FNYEAQ. There are 16 residues in the CDR3. The CDR3 here is CASSLGWRDRDGELFF. The CDR3 region has the DNA TGTGCCAGCAGCTTAGGATGGAGGGATAGGGACGGGGAGCTGTTTTTT. Full variable domain (remainder filled in from reference TRBV7-6 and TRBJ2-2): GAGVSQSPRYKVTKRGQDVALRCDPISGHVSLYWYRQALGQGPEFLTYFNYEAQQDKSGLPNDRFSAERPEGSISTLTIQRTEQRDSAMYRCASSLGWRDRDGELFFGEGSRLTVL.

The V and J genes are TRBV10-2 and TRBJ1-5; tentatively, D is TRBD1 (5 bases). The CDR3 contains 14 residues. The germline V and J ends were trimmed by 6 bases and 5 bases, with 14 bases remaining between them. Germline V gene sequence: CDR1 WSHSY, CDR2 SAAADI. As DNA, the CDR3 is TGCGCCAGCAGGGGTGGTGGGGCTTATCAGCCCCAGCATTTT. Its translation: CASRGGGAYQPQHF.

A few counts support this clone. The chain employs TRBV30 and TRBJ2-1; D is possibly TRBD2 (5 bases). The length of the CDR3 is 13 residues. Trimming took 2 bases from V and 7 from J, leaving 12 bases between them. The V gene's germline CDR1 is GTSNPN and CDR2 SVGIG (reference sequence). The CDR3 is CAWSPGGLNEQFF. The CDR3 region has the DNA TGTGCCTGGAGTCCAGGCGGGCTAAATGAGCAGTTCTTC.

This sequence joins TRBV5-1 and TRBJ2-5; 12 positions agree with TRBD2. The germline gives CDR1 SGHRS, CDR2 YFSETQ. V lost 3 bases, J lost 4 bases, and 10 bases stayed unmatched. This CDR3 spans 17 amino acids. CDR3 protein: CASSSARTSGDGETQYF. CDR3 DNA sequence: TGCGCCAGCAGCTCGGCGAGGACTAGCGGGGATGGAGAGACCCAGTACTTC.

This sequence joins TRBV25-1 and TRBJ2-3; D is perhaps TRBD1 (7 bases). Looked up from germline, CDR1 is MGHDK and CDR2 is SYGVNS. Trimming shortened V by 7 bases and J by 1 base, and 9 bases separated the two germline ends. The CDR3 has 13 amino acids. The CDR3: CASIRGGTDTQYF. DNA for the CDR3: TGTGCCAGCATCAGGGGGGGCACAGATACGCAGTATTTT. Full variable domain (missing parts from reference TRBV25-1 and TRBJ2-3): EADIYQTPRYLVIGTGKKITLECSQTMGHDKMYWYQQDPGMELHLIHYSYGVNSTEKGDLSSESTVSRIRTEHFPLTLESARPSHTSQYLCASIRGGTDTQYFGPGTRLTVL.

The chain combines TRBV7-8 with TRBJ2-3; 11 bases align to TRBD2. Trimming removed 3 bases from V and 6 bases from J; junction bases left unmatched: 5. The CDR3 length is 15 residues. Germline values: CDR1 SGHVS, CDR2 FQNEAQ. The CDR3: CASSFLAGGADTQYF. DNA for the CDR3: TGTGCCAGCAGCTTTCTAGCGGGAGGTGCGGATACGCAGTATTTT.

The rearrangement joins TRBV19 to TRBJ2-7; D is perhaps TRBD2 (6 bases). CDR3 length equals 13 residues. Trimming stripped 5 bases from V and 6 bases from J, with 14 bases between. Germline V gene sequence: CDR1 LNHDA, CDR2 SQIVND (reference sequence). CDR3 bases: TGTGCCAGTAGTCCGCGGTGGCGGGGCGAGCAGTACTTC. This sequence encodes CASSPRWRGEQYF.

This clone has a handful of counts. V usage is TRBV4-3 and J usage is TRBJ2-1; D is unresolved. This CDR3 contains 14 residues. V gave up 0 bases and J gave up 4 bases, with 7 bases separating them. Germline-derived CDR1 and CDR2 are LGHNA and YSLEER. CDR3 in amino acids: CASSQDRSYNEQFF. The CDR3 DNA follows: TGCGCCAGCAGCCAAGATCGGTCGTACAATGAGCAGTTCTTC.

The V and J genes are TRBV7-9 and TRBJ1-1, with D unresolved. The ends were cut back, 5 bases at V and 3 bases at J, with 10 bases in the middle. From germline, CDR1 is SEHNR and CDR2 FQNEAQ (reference sequence). This CDR3 has 13 residues. CDR3 sequence reads: CASSGQEDTEAFF. The CDR3 nucleotides read TGTGCCAGCAGCGGTCAGGAGGACACTGAAGCTTTCTTT.

The V and J genes are TRBV6-6 and TRBJ1-2; the D is unclear. Looked up from germline, CDR1 is MNHNY and CDR2 is SVGAGI (reference sequence). The CDR3 totals 11 residues. Trimming left V 8 bases short and J 2 bases short, with 6 bases between. The CDR3 here is CASLGNYGYTF. The CDR3, as DNA: TGTGCCAGCCTCGGGAACTATGGCTACACCTTC.

The genes are TRBV12-5 and TRBJ1-1; TRBD1 matches at 9 bases. V was clipped by 0 bases and J by 7 bases; unmatched bases: 9. The CDR3 consists of 16 residues. Germline lookup yields CDR1 LGHNT and CDR2 FRNRAP. CDR3 DNA: TGTGCTAGTGGTTTGGTACTAACCACAGGGGGCGGTGAAGCTTTCTTT. Its protein product is CASGLVLTTGGGEAFF. Drawing the rest from reference TRBV12-5 and TRBJ1-1, the complete variable domain is DARVTQTPRHKVTEMGQEVTMRCQPILGHNTVFWYRQTMMQGLELLAYFRNRAPLDDSGMPKDRFSAEMPDATLATLKIQPSEPRDSAVYFCASGLVLTTGGGEAFFGQGTRLTVV.

The chain couples TRBV27 to TRBJ1-1; no clear D gene. CDR1 MNHEY and CDR2 SMNVEV come from the germline V gene (reference sequence). V gave up 3 bases and J gave up 1 base, with 6 bases separating them. This CDR3 comprises 13 residues. The CDR3 region is CASSFFRNTEAFF. CDR3 bases: TGTGCCAGCAGTTTCTTTAGGAACACTGAAGCTTTCTTT.